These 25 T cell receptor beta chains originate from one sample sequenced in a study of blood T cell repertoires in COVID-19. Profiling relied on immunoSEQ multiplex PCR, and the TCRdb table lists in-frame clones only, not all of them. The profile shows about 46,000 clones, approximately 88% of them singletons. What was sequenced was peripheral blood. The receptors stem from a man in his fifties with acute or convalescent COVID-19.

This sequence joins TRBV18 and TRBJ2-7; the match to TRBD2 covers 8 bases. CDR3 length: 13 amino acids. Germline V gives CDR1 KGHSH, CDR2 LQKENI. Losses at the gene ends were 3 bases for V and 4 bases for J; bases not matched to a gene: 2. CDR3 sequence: CASSPSGIYEQYF. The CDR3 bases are TGTGCCAGCTCACCTAGCGGGATATACGAGCAGTACTTC.

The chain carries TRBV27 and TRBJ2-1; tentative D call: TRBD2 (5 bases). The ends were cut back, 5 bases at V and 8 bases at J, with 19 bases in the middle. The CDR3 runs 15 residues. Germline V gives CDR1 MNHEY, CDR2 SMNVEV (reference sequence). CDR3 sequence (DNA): TGTGCCAGCAGTCATACCCCCGCGGGCCCCTATGAGCAGTTCTTC. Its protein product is CASSHTPAGPYEQFF.

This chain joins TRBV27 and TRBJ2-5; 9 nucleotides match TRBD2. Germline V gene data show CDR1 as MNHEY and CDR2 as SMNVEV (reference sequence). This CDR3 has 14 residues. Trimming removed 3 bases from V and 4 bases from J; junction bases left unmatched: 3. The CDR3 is CASSLGTSPETQYF. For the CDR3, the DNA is TGTGCCAGCAGTTTGGGGACTAGCCCAGAGACCCAGTACTTC.

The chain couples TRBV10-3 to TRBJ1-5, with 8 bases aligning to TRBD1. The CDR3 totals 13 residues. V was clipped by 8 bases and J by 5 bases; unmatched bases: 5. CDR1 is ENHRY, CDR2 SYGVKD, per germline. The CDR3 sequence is CAIGQGIDQPQHF. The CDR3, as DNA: TGTGCCATCGGACAGGGAATCGATCAGCCCCAGCATTTT.

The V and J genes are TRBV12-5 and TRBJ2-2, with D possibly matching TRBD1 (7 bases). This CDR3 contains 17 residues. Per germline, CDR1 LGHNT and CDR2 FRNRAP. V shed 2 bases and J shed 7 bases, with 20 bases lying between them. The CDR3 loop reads CASGLPRQGGGVGELFF. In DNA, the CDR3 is TGTGCTAGTGGTTTGCCCCGACAGGGAGGCGGGGTCGGGGAGCTGTTTTTT.

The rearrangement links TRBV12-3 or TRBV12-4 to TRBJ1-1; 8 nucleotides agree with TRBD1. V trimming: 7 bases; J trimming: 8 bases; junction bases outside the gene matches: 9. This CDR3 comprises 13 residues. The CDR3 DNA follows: TGTGCCAGCATCCAACGAGGGACAGGAGAAGCTTTCTTT. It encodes CASIQRGTGEAFF.

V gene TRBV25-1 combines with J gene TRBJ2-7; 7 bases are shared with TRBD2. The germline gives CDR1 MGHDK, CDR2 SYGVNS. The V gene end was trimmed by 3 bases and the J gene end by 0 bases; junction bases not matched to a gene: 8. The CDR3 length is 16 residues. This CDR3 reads CASSDLVKRGSYEQYF. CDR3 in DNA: TGTGCCAGCAGTGACCTGGTAAAGCGGGGCTCCTACGAGCAGTACTTC.

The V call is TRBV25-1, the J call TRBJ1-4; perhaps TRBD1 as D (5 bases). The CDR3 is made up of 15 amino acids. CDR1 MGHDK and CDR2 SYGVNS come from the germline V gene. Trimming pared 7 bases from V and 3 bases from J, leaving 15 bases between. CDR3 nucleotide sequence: TGTGCCAGCATCCCGGCTACAGGTCCTAATGAAAAACTGTTTTTT. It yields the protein CASIPATGPNEKLFF. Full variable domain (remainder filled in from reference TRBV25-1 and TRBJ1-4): EADIYQTPRYLVIGTGKKITLECSQTMGHDKMYWYQQDPGMELHLIHYSYGVNSTEKGDLSSESTVSRIRTEHFPLTLESARPSHTSQYLCASIPATGPNEKLFFGSGTQLSVL.

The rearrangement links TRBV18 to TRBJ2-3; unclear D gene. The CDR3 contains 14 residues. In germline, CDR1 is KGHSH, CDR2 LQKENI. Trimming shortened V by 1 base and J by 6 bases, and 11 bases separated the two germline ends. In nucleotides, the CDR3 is TGTGCCAGCTCACCACACCCTCGAGCGGATACGCAGTATTTT. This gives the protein CASSPHPRADTQYF.

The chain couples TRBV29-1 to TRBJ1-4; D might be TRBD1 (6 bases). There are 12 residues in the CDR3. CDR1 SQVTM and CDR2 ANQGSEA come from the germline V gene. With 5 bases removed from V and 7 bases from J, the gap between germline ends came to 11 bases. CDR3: CSVLQGSEKLFF. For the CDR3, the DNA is TGCAGCGTTTTACAGGGCAGTGAAAAACTGTTTTTT.

The CDR3 sequence: CASSHEPGGTEAFF. CDR3 in DNA: TGCGCCAGCAGCCATGAGCCAGGGGGCACTGAAGCTTTCTTT. The V and J genes are TRBV4-1 and TRBJ1-1; 7 bases are shared with TRBD1. V trimming: 3 bases; J trimming: 4 bases; junction bases outside the gene matches: 5. Germline-derived CDR1 and CDR2 are MGHRA and YSYEKL. This CDR3 comprises 14 residues.

CDR3 nucleotides: TGCAGTGCCAGTACACAGGGGGACGAGCAGTACTTC. Translation: CSASTQGDEQYF. The chain combines TRBV20-1 with TRBJ2-7; 8 nucleotides line up with TRBD1. CDR3 length equals 12 residues. V gave up 6 bases and J gave up 5 bases; unmatched junction bases: 6. Per germline, CDR1 DFQATT and CDR2 SNEGSKA (reference sequence).

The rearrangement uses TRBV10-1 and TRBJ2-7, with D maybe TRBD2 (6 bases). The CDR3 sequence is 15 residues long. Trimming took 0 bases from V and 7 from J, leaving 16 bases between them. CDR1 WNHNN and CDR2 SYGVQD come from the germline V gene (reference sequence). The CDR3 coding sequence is TGCGCCAGCAGTGAGTCGGGGGGAGGCCCTAGGGAGCAGTACTTC. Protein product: CASSESGGGPREQYF.

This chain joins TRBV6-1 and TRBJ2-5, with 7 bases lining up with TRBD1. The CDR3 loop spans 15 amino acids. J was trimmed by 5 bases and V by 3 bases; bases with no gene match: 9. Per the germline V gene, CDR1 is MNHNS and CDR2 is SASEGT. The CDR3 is CASSEVLGGWETQYF. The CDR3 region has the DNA TGTGCCAGCAGTGAGGTTTTAGGGGGCTGGGAGACCCAGTACTTC.

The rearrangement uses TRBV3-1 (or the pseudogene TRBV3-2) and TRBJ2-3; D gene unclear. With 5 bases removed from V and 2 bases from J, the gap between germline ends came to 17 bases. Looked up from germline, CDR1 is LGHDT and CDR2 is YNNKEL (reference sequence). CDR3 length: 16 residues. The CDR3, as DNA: TGTGCCAGCAGCTGGTCGGGTTCTGCATACACAGATACGCAGTATTTT. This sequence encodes CASSWSGSAYTDTQYF.

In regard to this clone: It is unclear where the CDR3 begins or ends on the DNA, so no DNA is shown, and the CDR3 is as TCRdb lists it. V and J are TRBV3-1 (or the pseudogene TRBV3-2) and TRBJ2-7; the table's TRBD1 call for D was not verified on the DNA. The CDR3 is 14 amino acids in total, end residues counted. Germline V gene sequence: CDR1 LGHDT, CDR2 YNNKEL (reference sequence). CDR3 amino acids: CASSQSTVLREQYF.

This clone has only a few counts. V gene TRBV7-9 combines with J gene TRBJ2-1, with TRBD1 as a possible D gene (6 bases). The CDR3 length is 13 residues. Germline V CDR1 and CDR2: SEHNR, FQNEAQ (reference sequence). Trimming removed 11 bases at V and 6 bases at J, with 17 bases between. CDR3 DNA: TGTGCCGGCGGGCGCAGGGGCAGCAATGAGCAGTTCTTC. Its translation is CAGGRRGSNEQFF.

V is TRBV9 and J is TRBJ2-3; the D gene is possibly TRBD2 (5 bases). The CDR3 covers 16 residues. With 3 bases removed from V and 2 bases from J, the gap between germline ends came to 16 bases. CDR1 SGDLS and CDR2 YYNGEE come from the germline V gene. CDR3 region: CASSAGGDGNTDTQYF. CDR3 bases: TGTGCCAGCAGCGCCGGAGGAGATGGGAACACAGATACGCAGTATTTT.

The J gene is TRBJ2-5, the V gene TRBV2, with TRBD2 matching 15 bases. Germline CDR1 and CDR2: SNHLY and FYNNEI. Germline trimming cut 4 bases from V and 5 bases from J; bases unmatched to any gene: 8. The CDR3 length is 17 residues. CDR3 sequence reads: CASSAGTSGRFEETQYF. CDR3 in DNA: TGTGCCAGCAGTGCGGGGACTAGCGGGAGGTTCGAGGAGACCCAGTACTTC. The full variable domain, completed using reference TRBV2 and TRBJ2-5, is EPEVTQTPSHQVTQMGQEVILRCVPISNHLYFYWYRQILGQKVEFLVSFYNNEISEKSEIFDDQFSVERPDGSNFTLKIRSTKLEDSAMYFCASSAGTSGRFEETQYFGPGTRLLVL.

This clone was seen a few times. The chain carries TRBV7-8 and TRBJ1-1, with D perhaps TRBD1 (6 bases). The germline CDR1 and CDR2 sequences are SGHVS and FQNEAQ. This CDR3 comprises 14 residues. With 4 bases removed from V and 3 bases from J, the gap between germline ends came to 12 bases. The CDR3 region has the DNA TGTGCCAGCAGCTGGGAGGGGGTTGACACTGAAGCTTTCTTT. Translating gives CASSWEGVDTEAFF. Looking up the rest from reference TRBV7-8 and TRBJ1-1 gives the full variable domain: GAGVSQSPRYKVAKRGQDVALRCDPISGHVSLFWYQQALGQGPEFLTYFQNEAQLDKSGLPSDRFFAERPEGSVSTLKIQRTQQEDSAVYLCASSWEGVDTEAFFGQGTRLTVV.

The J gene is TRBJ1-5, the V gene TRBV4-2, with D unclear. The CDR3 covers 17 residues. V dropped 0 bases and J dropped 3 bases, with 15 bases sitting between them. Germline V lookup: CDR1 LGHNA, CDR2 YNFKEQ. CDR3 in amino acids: CASSQDWIGSNNQPQHF. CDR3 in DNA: TGTGCCAGCAGCCAAGATTGGATAGGTAGCAACAATCAGCCCCAGCATTTT.

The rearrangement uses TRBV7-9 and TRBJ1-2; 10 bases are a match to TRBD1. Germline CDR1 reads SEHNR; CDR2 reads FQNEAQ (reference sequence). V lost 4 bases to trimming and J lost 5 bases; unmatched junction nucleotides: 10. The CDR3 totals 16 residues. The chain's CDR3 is CASSSGQGEREYGYTF. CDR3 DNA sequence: TGTGCCAGCAGCTCCGGACAGGGGGAAAGGGAATATGGCTACACCTTC.

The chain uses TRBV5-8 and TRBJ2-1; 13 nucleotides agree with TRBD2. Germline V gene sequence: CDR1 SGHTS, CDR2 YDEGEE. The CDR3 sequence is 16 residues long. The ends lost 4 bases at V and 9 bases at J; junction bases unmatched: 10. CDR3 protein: CASSRPGTSGMGEQFF. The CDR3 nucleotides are TGTGCCAGCAGCCGACCCGGGACTAGCGGGATGGGTGAGCAGTTCTTC.

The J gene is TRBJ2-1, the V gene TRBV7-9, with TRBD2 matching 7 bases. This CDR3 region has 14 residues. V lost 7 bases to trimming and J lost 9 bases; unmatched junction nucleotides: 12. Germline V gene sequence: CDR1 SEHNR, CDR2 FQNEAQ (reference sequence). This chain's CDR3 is CASTTPGGWGEQFF. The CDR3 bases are TGTGCCAGCACCACACCGGGGGGTTGGGGTGAGCAGTTCTTC.

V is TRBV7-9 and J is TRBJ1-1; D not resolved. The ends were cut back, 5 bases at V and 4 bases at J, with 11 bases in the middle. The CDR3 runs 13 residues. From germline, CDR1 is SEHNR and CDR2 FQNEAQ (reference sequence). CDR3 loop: CASSHSEGTEAFF. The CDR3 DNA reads TGTGCCAGCAGCCATTCGGAGGGCACTGAAGCTTTCTTT.